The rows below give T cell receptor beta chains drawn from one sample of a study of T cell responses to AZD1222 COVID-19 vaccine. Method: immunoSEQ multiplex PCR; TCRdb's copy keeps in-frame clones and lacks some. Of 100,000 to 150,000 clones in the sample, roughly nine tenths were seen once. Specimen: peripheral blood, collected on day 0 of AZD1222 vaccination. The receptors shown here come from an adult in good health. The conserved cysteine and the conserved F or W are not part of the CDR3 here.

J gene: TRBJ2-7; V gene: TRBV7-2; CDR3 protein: ASSLAVRSYEQY
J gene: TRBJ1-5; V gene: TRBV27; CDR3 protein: ASSFIGEPQH
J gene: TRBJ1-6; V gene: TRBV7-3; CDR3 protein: ASSQDGYNSPLH
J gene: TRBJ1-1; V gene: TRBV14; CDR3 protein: ASSRGTEAF
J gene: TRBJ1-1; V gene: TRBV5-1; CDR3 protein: ASREQGDTEAF
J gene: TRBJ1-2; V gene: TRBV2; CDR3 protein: ASSDVASGHGYT
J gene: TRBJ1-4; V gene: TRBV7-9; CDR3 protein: ASSLGRTGLSEKLF
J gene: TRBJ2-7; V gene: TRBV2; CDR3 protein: ASSVLGALYEQY
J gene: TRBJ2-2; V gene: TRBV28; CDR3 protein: ASSLRRDTGELF
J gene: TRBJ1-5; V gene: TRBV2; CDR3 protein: ASRRTEGALNQPQH
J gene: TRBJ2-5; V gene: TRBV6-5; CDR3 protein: ASSYPTSGGQETQY
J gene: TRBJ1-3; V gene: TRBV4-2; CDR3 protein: ASSQGLTSLLGGNTIY
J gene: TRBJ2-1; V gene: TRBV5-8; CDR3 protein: ASSSYSVRGDEQF
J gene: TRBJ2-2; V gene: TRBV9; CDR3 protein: ASSVLGSTGELF
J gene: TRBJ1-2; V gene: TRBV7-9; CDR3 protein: ASRPAGNYGYT
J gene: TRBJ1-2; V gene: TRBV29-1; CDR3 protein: SDETAQAHIYGYT
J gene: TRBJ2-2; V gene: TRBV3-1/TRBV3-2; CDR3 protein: ASSPKNTGELF
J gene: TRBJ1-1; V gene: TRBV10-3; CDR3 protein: AISDGRANTEAF
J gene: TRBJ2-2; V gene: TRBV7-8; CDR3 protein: ASSLRDSGTGELF
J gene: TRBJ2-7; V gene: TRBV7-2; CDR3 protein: ASSLGVEQY
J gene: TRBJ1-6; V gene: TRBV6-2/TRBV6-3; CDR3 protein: ASSTGTGVNSPLH
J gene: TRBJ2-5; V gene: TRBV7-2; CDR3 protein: ASSFKETQY
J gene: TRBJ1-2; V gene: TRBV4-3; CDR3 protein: ASSHEPGQTLYGYT
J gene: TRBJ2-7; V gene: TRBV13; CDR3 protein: ASSIRYFGGPLYEQY
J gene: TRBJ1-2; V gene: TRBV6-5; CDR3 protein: ASGGNSFYGYT
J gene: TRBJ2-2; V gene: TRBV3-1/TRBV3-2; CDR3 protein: ASSPPIGNTGELF
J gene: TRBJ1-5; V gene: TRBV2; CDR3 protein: ASSDRDWYSNQPQH
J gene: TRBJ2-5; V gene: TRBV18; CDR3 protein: ASSPPGQAPGTQY
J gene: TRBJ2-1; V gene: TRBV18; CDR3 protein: ASSTGTSGGTANEQF
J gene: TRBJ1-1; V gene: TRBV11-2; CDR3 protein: ASSLVRGREAF
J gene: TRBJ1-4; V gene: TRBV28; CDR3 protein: ASRDTGAGANEKLF
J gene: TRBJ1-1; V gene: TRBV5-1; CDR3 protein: ASSSDSEAF
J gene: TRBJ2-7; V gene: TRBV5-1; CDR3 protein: ASSKDRFDLEQY
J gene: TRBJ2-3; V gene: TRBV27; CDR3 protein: ASSIRTGSTDTQY
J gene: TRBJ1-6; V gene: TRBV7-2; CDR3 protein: ASSPTGVGSYNSPLH
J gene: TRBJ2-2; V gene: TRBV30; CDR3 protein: AWRLEGGELF
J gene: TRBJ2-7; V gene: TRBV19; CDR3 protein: ATTRGTSGGSSYEQY
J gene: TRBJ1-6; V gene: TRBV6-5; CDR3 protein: ASSTGGRSPLH
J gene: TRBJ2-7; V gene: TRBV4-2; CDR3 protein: ASSQDSGSYEQY
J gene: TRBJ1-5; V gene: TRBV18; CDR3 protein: ASSPGGSTSYQPQH
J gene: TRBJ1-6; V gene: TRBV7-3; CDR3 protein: ASSLGQGLHSPLH
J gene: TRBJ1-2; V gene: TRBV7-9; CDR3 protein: ASSLNGGHGYT
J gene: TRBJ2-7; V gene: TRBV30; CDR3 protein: AWSTVGGYYEQY
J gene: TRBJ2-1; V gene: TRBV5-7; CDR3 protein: ASSAIRDSPYNEQF
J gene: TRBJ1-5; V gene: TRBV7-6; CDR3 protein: ASSLGTGNQPQH
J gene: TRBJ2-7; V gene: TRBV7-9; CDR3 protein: ASSSYYEQY
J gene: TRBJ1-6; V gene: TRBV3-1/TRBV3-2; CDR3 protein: ASSPRFAQGIHSPLH
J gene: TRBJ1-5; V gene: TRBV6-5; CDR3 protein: ASSLGQNQPQH
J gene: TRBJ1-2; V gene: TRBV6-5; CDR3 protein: ASSYGPEGNYGYT
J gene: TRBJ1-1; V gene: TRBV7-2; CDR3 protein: ASSLVETGAVSTEAF
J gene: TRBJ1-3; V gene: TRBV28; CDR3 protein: ASSINRASSGNTIY
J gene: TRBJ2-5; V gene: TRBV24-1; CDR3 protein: ATRDPIERGETQY
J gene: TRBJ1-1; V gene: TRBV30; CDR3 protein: AWRRGSMNTEAF
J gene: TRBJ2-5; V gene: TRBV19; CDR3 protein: ASSLDSGGTPETQY
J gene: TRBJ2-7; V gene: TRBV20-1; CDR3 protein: SASGGQTHYEQY
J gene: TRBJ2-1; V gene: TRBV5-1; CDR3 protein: ASSLEQVRSLDEQF
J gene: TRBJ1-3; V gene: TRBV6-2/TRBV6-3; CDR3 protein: ASSYVGARPGNTIY